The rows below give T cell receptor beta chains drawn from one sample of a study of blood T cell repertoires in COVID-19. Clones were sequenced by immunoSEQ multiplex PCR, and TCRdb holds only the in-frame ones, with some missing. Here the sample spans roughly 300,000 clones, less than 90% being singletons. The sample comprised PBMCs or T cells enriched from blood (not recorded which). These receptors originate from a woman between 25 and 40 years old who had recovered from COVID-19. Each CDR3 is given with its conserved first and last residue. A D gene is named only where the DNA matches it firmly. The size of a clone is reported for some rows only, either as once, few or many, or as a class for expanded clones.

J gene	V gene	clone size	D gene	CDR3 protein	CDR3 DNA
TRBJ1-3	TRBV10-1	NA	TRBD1	CASSTGGYGNTIYF	TGCGCCAGCTCGACAGGGGGCTATGGAAACACCATATATTTT
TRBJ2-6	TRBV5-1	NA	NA	CASSLVRGPSSGANVLTF	TGCGCCAGCAGCTTGGTTAGGGGCCCGAGCTCTGGGGCCAACGTCCTGACTTTC
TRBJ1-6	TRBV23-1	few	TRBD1	CASTPAGTGDSPLHF	TGCGCCAGCACACCGGCCGGGACAGGGGATTCACCCCTCCACTTT
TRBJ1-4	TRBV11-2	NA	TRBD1	CASSPGQGRFEKLFF	TGTGCCAGCAGCCCGGGACAGGGGCGTTTTGAAAAACTGTTTTTT
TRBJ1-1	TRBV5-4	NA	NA	CASSLPVVNTEAFF	TGTGCCAGCAGCTTGCCAGTTGTGAACACTGAAGCTTTCTTT
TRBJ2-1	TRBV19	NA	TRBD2	CASSIAGGRNEQFF	TGTGCCAGTAGTATTGCGGGGGGGCGCAATGAGCAGTTCTTC
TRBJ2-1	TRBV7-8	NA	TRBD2	CASSLALAGALEQFF	TGTGCCAGCAGCTTAGCTCTAGCGGGGGCCCTGGAGCAGTTCTTC
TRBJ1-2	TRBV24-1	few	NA	CATSDISYGYTF	TGTGCCACCAGTGACATTTCCTATGGCTACACCTTC
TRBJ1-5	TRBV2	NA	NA	CASSETFGGASIRTQHF	TGTGCCAGCAGTGAAACCTTCGGGGGGGCGAGTATAAGGACCCAGCATTTT
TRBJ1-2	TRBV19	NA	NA	CASSPRERPNYGYTF	TGTGCCAGTAGCCCTCGAGAGCGACCAAACTATGGCTACACCTTC
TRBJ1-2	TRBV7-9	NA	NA	CASSPLTGRGNYGYTF	TGTGCCAGCAGCCCCCTAACCGGGCGGGGAAACTATGGCTACACCTTC
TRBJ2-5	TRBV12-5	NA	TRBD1	CASGLEKGQGALSTQYF	TGTGCTAGTGGTTTGGAGAAGGGACAGGGGGCTTTATCCACCCAGTACTTC
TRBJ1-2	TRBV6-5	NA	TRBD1	CASSGQGFIWYGYTF	TGTGCCAGCTCGGGACAGGGGTTTATTTGGTATGGCTACACCTTC
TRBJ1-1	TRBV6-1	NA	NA	CASSEEAQRGAFF	TGTGCCAGCAGTGAAGAGGCCCAGCGGGGAGCTTTCTTT
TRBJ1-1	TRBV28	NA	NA	CASSPHAEAFF	TGTGCCAGCAGCCCACACGCTGAAGCTTTCTTT
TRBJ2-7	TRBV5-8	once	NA	CASSLGTQGEQYF	TGTGCCAGCAGCTTGGGTACACAGGGCGAGCAGTACTTC
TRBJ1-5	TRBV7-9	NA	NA	CASSLAFGVGNQPQHF	TGTGCCAGCAGTCTCGCCTTCGGGGTGGGCAATCAGCCCCAGCATTTT
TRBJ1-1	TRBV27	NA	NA	CASSLGLMGTEAFF	TGTGCCAGCAGTTTGGGGCTTATGGGCACTGAAGCTTTCTTT
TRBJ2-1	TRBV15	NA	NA	CATSPGNYNEQFF	TGTGCCACCAGCCCCGGGAACTACAATGAGCAGTTCTTC
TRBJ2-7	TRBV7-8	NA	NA	CASSLRRGLPYEQYF	TGTGCCAGCAGCTTACGCCGGGGACTTCCCTACGAGCAGTACTTC
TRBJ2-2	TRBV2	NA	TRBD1	CASSGTGGTGELFF	TGTGCCAGCAGTGGGACAGGGGGTACCGGGGAGCTGTTTTTT
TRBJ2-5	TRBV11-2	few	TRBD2	CASSQGTSGGSYETQYF	TGTGCCAGCAGCCAAGGGACTAGCGGGGGGTCCTATGAGACCCAGTACTTC
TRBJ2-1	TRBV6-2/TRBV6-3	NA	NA	CASSYSARGPYNEQFF	TGTGCCAGCAGTTACTCTGCGCGGGGGCCCTACAATGAGCAGTTCTTC
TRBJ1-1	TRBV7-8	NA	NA	CASSSDRNTEAFF	TGTGCCAGCAGCTCCGACAGGAACACTGAAGCTTTCTTT
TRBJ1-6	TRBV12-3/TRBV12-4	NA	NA	CASLSGNSPLHF	TGTGCCAGCCTCTCGGGTAATTCACCCCTCCACTTT
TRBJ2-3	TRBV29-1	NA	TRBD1	CSVEGGQGADTQYF	TGCAGCGTCGAGGGGGGACAGGGGGCCGATACGCAGTATTTT
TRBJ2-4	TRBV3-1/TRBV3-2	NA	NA	CASSLDMGGAKNIQYF	TGTGCCAGCAGCCTAGATATGGGGGGAGCCAAAAACATTCAGTACTTC
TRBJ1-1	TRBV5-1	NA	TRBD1	CASSLQGGGTEAFF	TGCGCCAGCAGCTTACAGGGGGGTGGCACTGAAGCTTTCTTT
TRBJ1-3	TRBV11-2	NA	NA	CASSLDRGYGNTIYF	TGTGCCAGCAGCTTAGATCGGGGTTATGGAAACACCATATATTTT
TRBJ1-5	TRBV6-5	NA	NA	CASTQNNQPQHF	TGTGCCAGCACTCAGAACAATCAGCCCCAGCATTTT
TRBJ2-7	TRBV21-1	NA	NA	CASSKRGVGPAYEQYF	TGTGCCAGCAGCAAGCGCGGGGTAGGTCCAGCCTACGAGCAGTACTTC
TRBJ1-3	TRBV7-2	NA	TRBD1	CASSLGTGGGNTIYF	TGTGCCAGCAGCTTAGGCACAGGGGGAGGAAACACCATATATTTT
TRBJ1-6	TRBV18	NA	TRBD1	CASSPTGGNASPLHF	TGTGCCAGCTCACCTACAGGGGGCAACGCTTCACCCCTCCACTTT
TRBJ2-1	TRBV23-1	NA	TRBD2	CASSQGRGDSYNEQFF	TGCGCCAGCAGTCAAGGGCGGGGGGACTCCTACAATGAGCAGTTCTTC
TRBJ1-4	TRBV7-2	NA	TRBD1	CASSLAADRVWEKLFF	TGTGCCAGCAGCTTAGCCGCGGACAGGGTGTGGGAAAAACTGTTTTTT
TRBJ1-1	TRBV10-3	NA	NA	CAISREMNTEAFF	TGTGCCATCAGTAGGGAGATGAACACTGAAGCTTTCTTT
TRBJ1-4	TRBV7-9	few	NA	CASSLQGGPEKLFF	TGTGCCAGCAGCTTACAGGGAGGGCCTGAAAAACTGTTTTTT
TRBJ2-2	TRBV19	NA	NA	CASSKSSRGKGELFF	TGTGCCAGTAGTAAAAGCTCTCGGGGAAAGGGGGAGCTGTTTTTT
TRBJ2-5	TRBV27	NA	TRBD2	CASSFRTSGGFQETQYF	TGTGCCAGCAGTTTTCGGACTAGCGGGGGGTTTCAAGAGACCCAGTACTTC
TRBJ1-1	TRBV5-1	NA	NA	CASSFSGATTGTEAFF	TGCGCCAGCAGCTTCTCAGGGGCCACCACGGGGACTGAAGCTTTCTTT
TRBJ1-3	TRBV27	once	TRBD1	CASRKGANSGNTIYF	TGTGCCAGCAGAAAGGGGGCAAACTCTGGAAACACCATATATTTT
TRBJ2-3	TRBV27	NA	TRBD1	CASSLYPLDRVVYDTQYF	TGTGCCAGCAGTTTATATCCCCTCGACAGGGTGGTTTATGATACGCAGTATTTT
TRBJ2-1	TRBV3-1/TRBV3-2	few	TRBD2	CASSQGRLAGRAEQFF	TGTGCCAGCAGCCAAGGTCGTCTAGCGGGGCGGGCTGAGCAGTTCTTC
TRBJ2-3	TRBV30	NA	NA	CAWSVFRQALRTDTQYF	TGTGCCTGGAGTGTATTTCGACAGGCCCTACGCACAGATACGCAGTATTTT
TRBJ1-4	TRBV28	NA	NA	CASSNRDEKLFF	TGTGCCAGCAGTAACAGGGATGAAAAACTGTTTTTT